These 10 T cell receptor beta chains were all obtained from the same sample, sequenced in a study of CD8 T cells in ankylosing spondylitis. These receptors' antigens are unknown. Whole-study findings and limits: What seemed typical of ankylosing spondylitis blood was a TCR beta motif built from several highly homologous variants.

TCRdb processed the 5' RACE reads anew with MiXCR; each CDR3 protein has one entry. This sample yields about 220,000 distinct CDR3 sequences, of which 7% to 8% are seen a single time; 14% belongs to the top ten. What was sequenced was blood, either unsorted or a sorted T cell fraction (not recorded which). These receptor sequences come from a male donor with ankylosing spondylitis.

This clonotype was picked up many times. The V and J genes are TRBV12-3 or TRBV12-4 and TRBJ2-3; D is perhaps TRBD1 (6 bases). The V and J ends lost 4 bases and 8 bases respectively, with 19 bases between them. The CDR3 runs to 15 residues. CDR3 residues: CASSWGQGPEATQYF. The CDR3, as DNA: TGTGCCAGCAGTTGGGGACAAGGGCCGGAGGCTACGCAGTATTTT.

This clonotype was seen many times. The chain employs TRBV4-3 and TRBJ1-2; a possible D gene is TRBD1 (5 bases). Trimming shortened V by 0 bases and J by 4 bases, and 9 bases separated the two germline ends. The CDR3 sequence is 14 residues long. Germline CDR1 and CDR2: LGHNA and YSLEER. CDR3 residues: CASSQDGGVYGYTF. CDR3 DNA: TGCGCCAGCAGCCAAGATGGGGGGGTCTATGGCTACACCTTC.

Many counts were recorded for this clonotype. The V and J genes are TRBV27 and TRBJ2-7, with D possibly being TRBD2 (7 bases). Between the trimmed V and J ends, which lost 3 bases and 3 bases, there was a span of 15 bases. The V gene's germline CDR1 is MNHEY and CDR2 SMNVEV (reference sequence). The CDR3 runs 15 residues. CDR3 DNA: TGTGCCAGCAGTTTCGATGGCGGGGGCCACTACGAGCAGTACTTC. Translating gives CASSFDGGGHYEQYF.

This clonotype was detected ten times or more. The rearrangement joins TRBV6-2 or TRBV6-3 to TRBJ1-4, with D unresolved. CDR1 is MNHEY and CDR2 is SVGEGT in the germline V gene. The V end lost 4 bases, the J end lost 7 bases, and 19 bases lay between the germline ends. This CDR3 has 16 amino acids. Here the CDR3 reads CASSSLSDGNSEKLFF. CDR3 nucleotide sequence: TGTGCCAGCAGTTCACTCTCGGACGGGAATAGTGAAAAACTGTTTTTT.

This clonotype came up many times. V usage is TRBV6-2 or TRBV6-3 and J usage is TRBJ2-3; 7 positions match TRBD2. Germline CDR1 reads MNHEY; CDR2 reads SVGEGT. This CDR3 is built from 14 residues. The trim removed 8 bases at V and 2 bases at J, leaving 7 bases unmatched. DNA for the CDR3: TGTGCCAGCGCAGCGGGGAGACTCACAGATACGCAGTATTTT. Translation gives CASAAGRLTDTQYF.

This clonotype occurred many times. The chain recombines TRBV10-3 with TRBJ2-7; 10 bases are a match to TRBD2. From germline, CDR1 is ENHRY and CDR2 SYGVKD. The CDR3 spans 15 residues. After removal of 3 bases from V and 2 bases from J, the junction contained 4 bases not matched to a gene. The CDR3 region has the DNA TGTGCCATCAGTGACCCCGGGACTAGCGCCTACGAGCAGTACTTC. This sequence encodes CAISDPGTSAYEQYF.

The V gene is TRBV4-3, the J gene TRBJ1-1; the D is unclear. Germline lookup yields CDR1 LGHNA and CDR2 YSLEER. The CDR3 runs 16 residues. V lost 1 base and J 0 bases, leaving 12 bases between the germline ends. CDR3 bases: TGCGCCAGCAGCCAAGTTTGGGAGGCTATGAACACTGAAGCTTTCTTT. This sequence encodes CASSQVWEAMNTEAFF.

The chain employs TRBV7-6 and TRBJ2-5; 11 bases map to TRBD1. The CDR3 runs to 15 residues. V was pared by 4 bases and J by 5 bases, with 6 bases of the junction left unmatched. Germline V gives CDR1 SGHVS, CDR2 FNYEAQ. The CDR3 region is CASSWTGGRSETQYF. Here the CDR3 DNA reads TGTGCCAGCAGCTGGACAGGGGGCAGGTCGGAGACCCAGTACTTC.

The chain combines TRBV25-1 with TRBJ1-1; no reliable D call. The CDR3 length is 14 residues. CDR1 and CDR2 from the germline V gene are MGHDK and SYGVNS. With 2 bases removed from V and 1 base from J, the gap between germline ends came to 8 bases. The CDR3 sequence: CASSEHSRNTEAFF. The CDR3 DNA reads TGTGCCAGCAGTGAACATTCCAGGAACACTGAAGCTTTCTTT.

V gene TRBV5-1 combines with J gene TRBJ2-2; 10 nucleotides match TRBD2. V gave up 6 bases and J gave up 4 bases; unmatched junction bases: 12. There are 17 residues in the CDR3. Germline assignment: CDR1 SGHRS and CDR2 YFSETQ. CDR3 sequence reads: CASTAGAGGPGTGELFF. In nucleotides, the CDR3 is TGCGCCAGCACCGCAGGAGCGGGAGGGCCGGGCACCGGGGAGCTGTTTTTT.